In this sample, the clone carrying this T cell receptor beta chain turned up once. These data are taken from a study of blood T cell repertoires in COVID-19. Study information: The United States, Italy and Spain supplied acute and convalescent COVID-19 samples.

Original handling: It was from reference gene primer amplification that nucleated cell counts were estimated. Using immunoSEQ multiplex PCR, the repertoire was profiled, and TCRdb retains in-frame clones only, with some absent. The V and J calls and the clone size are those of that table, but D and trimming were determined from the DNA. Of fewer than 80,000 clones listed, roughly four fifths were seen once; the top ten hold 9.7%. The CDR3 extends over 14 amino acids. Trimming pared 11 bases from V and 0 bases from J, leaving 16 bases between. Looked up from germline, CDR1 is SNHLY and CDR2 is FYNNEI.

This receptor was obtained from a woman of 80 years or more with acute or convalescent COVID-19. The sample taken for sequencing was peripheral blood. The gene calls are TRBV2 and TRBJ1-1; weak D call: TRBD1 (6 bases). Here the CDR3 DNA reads TGTGCCGACCGGGACACCAGCTTGAACACTGAAGCTTTCTTT. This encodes CADRDTSLNTEAFF.